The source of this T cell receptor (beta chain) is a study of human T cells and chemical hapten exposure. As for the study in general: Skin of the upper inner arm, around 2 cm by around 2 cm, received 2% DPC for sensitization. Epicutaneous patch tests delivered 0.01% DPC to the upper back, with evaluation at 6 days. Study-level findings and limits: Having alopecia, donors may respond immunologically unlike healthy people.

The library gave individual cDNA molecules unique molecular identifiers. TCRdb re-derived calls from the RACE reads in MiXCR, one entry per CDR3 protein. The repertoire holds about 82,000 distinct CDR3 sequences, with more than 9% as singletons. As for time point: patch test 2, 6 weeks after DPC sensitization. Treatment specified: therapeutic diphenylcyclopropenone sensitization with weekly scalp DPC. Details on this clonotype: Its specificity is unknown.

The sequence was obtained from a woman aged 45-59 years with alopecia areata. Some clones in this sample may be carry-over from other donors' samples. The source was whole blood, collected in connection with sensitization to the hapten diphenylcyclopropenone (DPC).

The CDR3 nucleotides read TGTGCCAGCAGTTTGATAGGCGTTCCTACCTACGAGCAGTACTTC. Its translation: CASSLIGVPTYEQYF. The gene calls are TRBV12-3 or TRBV12-4 and TRBJ2-7; D call uncertain. The CDR3 sequence is 15 residues long. V shed 3 bases and J shed 2 bases, with 14 bases lying between them.